The rows below give T cell receptor beta chains drawn from one sample of a study of T cell clusters in autoimmune cytopenias. Following a re-call of the multiplex PCR reads, TCRdb has one entry per CDR3 protein and lacks DNA. Its table lists approximately 11,000 distinct CDR3 sequences. These data were also reused for a study on T cell repertoires in aging, cancer and after chemotherapy.

The sequenced material came from peripheral blood. Receptor source: a human donor in good health. Each CDR3 is given with its conserved first and last residue. Each record gives: CDR3 protein, J gene, clone size, V gene. Clone size is not always given. Where it is, it says once, few, many or a class for expanded clones.

CDR3 protein: CASSLPQHYGYTF
J gene: TRBJ1-2
clone size: -
V gene: TRBV5-4

CDR3 protein: CASSQGGSSWYGYTF
J gene: TRBJ1-2
clone size: -
V gene: TRBV5-4

CDR3 protein: CASSVLGTGGAGNQPQHF
J gene: TRBJ1-5
clone size: medium-sized
V gene: TRBV19

CDR3 protein: CASSRAGGGNSPLHF
J gene: TRBJ1-6
clone size: -
V gene: TRBV5-5

CDR3 protein: CASSSRTDYGYTF
J gene: TRBJ1-2
clone size: -
V gene: TRBV6-5

CDR3 protein: CASSPGTAYEQYF
J gene: TRBJ2-7
clone size: -
V gene: TRBV18

CDR3 protein: CASSFNQGTEAFF
J gene: TRBJ1-1
clone size: -
V gene: TRBV12-3/TRBV12-4

CDR3 protein: CASSPLRGSLTGELFF
J gene: TRBJ2-2
clone size: medium-sized
V gene: TRBV27

CDR3 protein: CASRTGSSGYTF
J gene: TRBJ1-2
clone size: medium-sized
V gene: TRBV6-5

CDR3 protein: CASSPGTGHTDTQYF
J gene: TRBJ2-3
clone size: -
V gene: TRBV27

CDR3 protein: CATSDFVSPNTEAFF
J gene: TRBJ1-1
clone size: -
V gene: TRBV24-1

CDR3 protein: CASSYGDYYNEQFF
J gene: TRBJ2-1
clone size: -
V gene: TRBV7-2

CDR3 protein: CSASVGGSTDTQYF
J gene: TRBJ2-3
clone size: -
V gene: TRBV20-1

CDR3 protein: CASSPPLAGRNEQFF
J gene: TRBJ2-1
clone size: -
V gene: TRBV18

CDR3 protein: CSAWTVNYGYTF
J gene: TRBJ1-2
clone size: -
V gene: TRBV20-1

CDR3 protein: CATSTSGLAGNEQFF
J gene: TRBJ2-1
clone size: medium-sized
V gene: TRBV27

CDR3 protein: CASSPPLGQGDGNTIYF
J gene: TRBJ1-3
clone size: -
V gene: TRBV18

CDR3 protein: CSAKTPGVKETQYF
J gene: TRBJ2-5
clone size: -
V gene: TRBV29-1

CDR3 protein: CASSYYGGETQYF
J gene: TRBJ2-5
clone size: -
V gene: TRBV6-5

CDR3 protein: CASSSPYQHRAGELFF
J gene: TRBJ2-2
clone size: -
V gene: TRBV6-1

CDR3 protein: CSVGTLTNTGELFF
J gene: TRBJ2-2
clone size: medium-sized
V gene: TRBV29-1

CDR3 protein: CASSQDPNTGELFF
J gene: TRBJ2-2
clone size: -
V gene: TRBV4-2

CDR3 protein: CASSSRGEQFF
J gene: TRBJ2-1
clone size: medium-sized
V gene: TRBV19

CDR3 protein: CASSFSGKVREKLFF
J gene: TRBJ1-4
clone size: -
V gene: TRBV12-3/TRBV12-4

CDR3 protein: CASSYSNRGIRPLHF
J gene: TRBJ1-6
clone size: medium-sized
V gene: TRBV6-5

CDR3 protein: CASRPYAAGGCGGYTF
J gene: TRBJ1-2
clone size: -
V gene: TRBV21-1

CDR3 protein: CASSPDREYWSPLHF
J gene: TRBJ1-6
clone size: -
V gene: TRBV18

CDR3 protein: CASSFGGRAYQPQHF
J gene: TRBJ1-5
clone size: -
V gene: TRBV12-3/TRBV12-4

CDR3 protein: CASIKPGLAGYEQYF
J gene: TRBJ2-7
clone size: -
V gene: TRBV6-5

CDR3 protein: CAWTWRGVSGYTF
J gene: TRBJ1-2
clone size: medium-sized
V gene: TRBV30

CDR3 protein: CASSYSRTGVHEQFF
J gene: TRBJ2-1
clone size: -
V gene: TRBV6-2/TRBV6-3

CDR3 protein: CSAVLAPGRAQYF
J gene: TRBJ2-3
clone size: -
V gene: TRBV20-1

CDR3 protein: CASSVDSGSYNEQFF
J gene: TRBJ2-1
clone size: medium-sized
V gene: TRBV6-1

CDR3 protein: CASSQERGTSGRNEQFF
J gene: TRBJ2-1
clone size: -
V gene: TRBV4-2

CDR3 protein: CATQTASQWQNTGELFF
J gene: TRBJ2-2
clone size: -
V gene: TRBV10-3

CDR3 protein: CASSLAGVHNEQFF
J gene: TRBJ2-1
clone size: -
V gene: TRBV28

CDR3 protein: CAIRDTAQAGAFF
J gene: TRBJ1-1
clone size: -
V gene: TRBV10-3

CDR3 protein: CSARGVGSGANVLTF
J gene: TRBJ2-6
clone size: -
V gene: TRBV20-1

CDR3 protein: CASSGVDRAYGYTF
J gene: TRBJ1-2
clone size: medium-sized
V gene: TRBV19

CDR3 protein: CSAISPAGSTDTQYF
J gene: TRBJ2-3
clone size: -
V gene: TRBV20-1

CDR3 protein: CASSLAGQGGNEQFF
J gene: TRBJ2-1
clone size: -
V gene: TRBV7-2

CDR3 protein: CASSTHLGLSEQFF
J gene: TRBJ2-1
clone size: -
V gene: TRBV14

CDR3 protein: CASAQGLSVYNEQFF
J gene: TRBJ2-1
clone size: medium-sized
V gene: TRBV18

CDR3 protein: CASARLAVIGEQYF
J gene: TRBJ2-7
clone size: -
V gene: TRBV19

CDR3 protein: CASSFPSTSGRAVNEQYF
J gene: TRBJ2-7
clone size: -
V gene: TRBV5-4

CDR3 protein: CASRGTGSLVGEKLFF
J gene: TRBJ1-4
clone size: -
V gene: TRBV6-1

CDR3 protein: CASRPNGQGLTDTQYF
J gene: TRBJ2-3
clone size: -
V gene: TRBV5-4

CDR3 protein: CASSARSATNEKLFF
J gene: TRBJ1-4
clone size: -
V gene: TRBV7-9

CDR3 protein: CASSLTGHTEAFF
J gene: TRBJ1-1
clone size: -
V gene: TRBV5-6

CDR3 protein: CASSPRTGGETQYF
J gene: TRBJ2-5
clone size: -
V gene: TRBV7-2

CDR3 protein: CASSRDRGYGYTF
J gene: TRBJ1-2
clone size: -
V gene: TRBV5-4

CDR3 protein: CASSPSRQGSYGYTF
J gene: TRBJ1-2
clone size: -
V gene: TRBV27

CDR3 protein: CASRGPRGQGGYGKVVMDTQYF
J gene: TRBJ2-3
clone size: -
V gene: TRBV10-1

CDR3 protein: CASGNSGRGLMNTEAFF
J gene: TRBJ1-1
clone size: -
V gene: TRBV19

CDR3 protein: CASSLTGIVHEQYF
J gene: TRBJ2-7
clone size: -
V gene: TRBV6-1

CDR3 protein: CASTGGPNQPQHF
J gene: TRBJ1-5
clone size: -
V gene: TRBV6-6

CDR3 protein: CASSYIPGGQPQHF
J gene: TRBJ1-5
clone size: -
V gene: TRBV6-2/TRBV6-3